Only a few counts were recorded for the clone carrying this T cell receptor beta chain. The antigen remains undetermined. The data were taken from a study of T cell responses to AZD1222 COVID-19 vaccine. Study background: Whether given at about 4 or about 12 weeks, second doses were pooled. Study results and limitations: Among the donors, most were white British and more were female, and clonal diversity was possibly underestimated.

The CDR3 loop spans 15 amino acids. Trimming removed 10 bases from V and 15 bases from J; junction bases left unmatched: 18. The germline gives CDR1 ENHRY, CDR2 SYGVKD. TCRdb's table, derived via immunoSEQ multiplex PCR, lists solely in-frame clones and lacks some. This repertoire shows about 130,000 clones, 93% found once; its top ten account for 5% to 7%. The receptor was derived from an adult in good health. This material consisted of peripheral blood, taken on day 0 of AZD1222 vaccination. The genes are TRBV10-3 and TRBJ2-1; 13 nucleotides match TRBD2. As DNA, the CDR3 is TGTGCCACCCTCCCCCAACTAGCGGGGGGGCCGGTGGTGTTCTTC. Translating it yields CATLPQLAGGPVVFF.